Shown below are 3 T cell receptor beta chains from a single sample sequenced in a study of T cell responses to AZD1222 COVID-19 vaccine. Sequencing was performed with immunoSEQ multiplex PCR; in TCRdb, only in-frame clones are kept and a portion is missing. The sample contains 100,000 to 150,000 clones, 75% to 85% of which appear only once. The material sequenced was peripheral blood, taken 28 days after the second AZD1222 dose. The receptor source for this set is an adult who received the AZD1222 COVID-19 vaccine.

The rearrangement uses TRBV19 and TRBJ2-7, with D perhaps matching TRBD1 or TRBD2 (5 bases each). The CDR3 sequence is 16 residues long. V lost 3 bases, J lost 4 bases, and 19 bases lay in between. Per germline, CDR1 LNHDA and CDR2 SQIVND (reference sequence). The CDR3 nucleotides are TGTGCCAGTAGTATCCTCGTAGGGACGGGTAGATACGAGCAGTACTTC. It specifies CASSILVGTGRYEQYF.

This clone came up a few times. CDR3 nucleotides: TGTGCCAGTACCTTTTCCAGTCTAACTAACTATGGCTACACCTTC. Translating it yields CASTFSSLTNYGYTF. The rearrangement uses TRBV19 and TRBJ1-2, with D unclear. The germline CDR1 and CDR2 sequences are LNHDA and SQIVND (reference sequence). V lost 7 bases to trimming and J lost 0 bases, with 15 bases between them. CDR3 length: 15 amino acids.

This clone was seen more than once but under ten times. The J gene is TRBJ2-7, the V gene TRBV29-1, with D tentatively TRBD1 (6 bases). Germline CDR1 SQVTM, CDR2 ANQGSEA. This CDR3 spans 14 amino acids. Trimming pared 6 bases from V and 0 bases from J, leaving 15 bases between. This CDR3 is CSVSRTAFSYEQYF. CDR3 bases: TGCAGCGTGTCCAGGACAGCCTTCTCCTACGAGCAGTACTTC.